The 8 T cell receptor beta chains below were found in one sample sequenced in a study of blood T cell repertoires in COVID-19. Only in-frame clones appear in the TCRdb table, and some are missing; sequencing was by immunoSEQ multiplex PCR. The table has under 25,000 clones, about 85% seen once; the top ten hold around 7.1%. The sample was peripheral blood. Receptors originate from a human donor with active COVID-19. The donor label of this sample is uncertain.

This clone came up once. The chain uses TRBV7-9 and TRBJ2-1, with 7 nucleotides matching TRBD2. Germline V CDR1 and CDR2: SEHNR, FQNEAQ (reference sequence). The CDR3 has 15 residues. The V gene end was trimmed by 5 bases and the J gene end by 4 bases; junction bases not matched to a gene: 8. CDR3 sequence reads: CASSKGDYSYNEQFF. The CDR3 coding sequence is TGTGCCAGCAGCAAAGGGGACTACTCATACAATGAGCAGTTCTTC.

This rearrangement joins TRBV7-8 to TRBJ2-7; 8 nucleotides line up with TRBD1. Germline V gene lookup returns CDR1 SGHVS and CDR2 FQNEAQ. CDR3 length: 13 residues. With 5 bases clipped from V and 6 bases from J, the junction kept 6 bases outside the gene matches. In DNA, the CDR3 is TGTGCCAGCAGCCTCTCCGACAGGGGCGAGCAGTACTTC. It yields the protein CASSLSDRGEQYF.

The chain recombines TRBV10-3 with TRBJ1-3, with D unclear. The CDR3 totals 16 residues. Germline values: CDR1 ENHRY, CDR2 SYGVKD. Deletions cut 5 bases from V and 0 bases from J, with 14 bases between. The CDR3 sequence: CAISSRPTNSGNTIYF. CDR3 in DNA: TGTGCCATCAGTTCGCGTCCAACTAACTCTGGAAACACCATATATTTT.

The chain employs TRBV2 and TRBJ2-1; D gene uncertain. Germline CDR1 SNHLY, CDR2 FYNNEI. Trimming left V 6 bases short and J 0 bases short, with 9 bases between. This CDR3 contains 14 residues. The CDR3 here is CASREVSSYNEQFF. CDR3 nucleotide sequence: TGTGCCAGCAGAGAGGTGAGCTCCTACAATGAGCAGTTCTTC.

CDR3 nucleotide sequence: TGTGCCGAGGGTAGGGCGAACACCGGGGAGCTGTTTTTT. Protein sequence: CAEGRANTGELFF. The genes are TRBV24-1 and TRBJ2-2, with D perhaps TRBD2 (5 bases). Trimming took off 12 bases at V and 0 bases at J, with 10 bases between the two ends. CDR1 is KGHDR, CDR2 SFDVKD, per germline. This CDR3 has 13 residues.

The chain joins TRBV6-5 to TRBJ2-7; 11 bases match TRBD2. Unmatched junction bases numbered 10, after V lost 8 bases and J lost 4 bases. Germline CDR1 and CDR2: MNHEY and SVGAGI. The CDR3 spans 15 residues. The CDR3 loop reads CASSSPTSGTYEQYF. The CDR3 nucleotides are TGTGCCAGCTCGAGTCCGACTAGCGGGACTTACGAGCAGTACTTC.

The chain joins TRBV30 to TRBJ2-3; possible D gene TRBD2, 6 bases. The CDR3 contains 19 residues. Germline CDR1 GTSNPN, CDR2 SVGIG (reference sequence). V lost 3 bases and J lost 0, with 25 bases in between. The CDR3 loop is CAWSPYGTVLSASTDTQYF. The CDR3 DNA follows: TGTGCCTGGAGCCCCTACGGGACTGTTCTCTCGGCTAGCACAGATACGCAGTATTTT.

This rearrangement joins TRBV21-1 to TRBJ1-3; TRBD1 reflects the table's D call only, with no check against the DNA. TRBV21-1 corresponds to a pseudogene. The length of the CDR3 is 22 residues. CDR3 in DNA: TGTGCCAGCAGCAAAGGAGGACGACAGTTCATTTTCAATCCCCGCTCTGGAAACACCATATATTTT. Translation: CASSKGGRQFIFNPRSGNTIYF.